This TCR beta chain is from a study of blood T cell repertoires in COVID-19. The assay was immunoSEQ multiplex PCR, and TCRdb's table has in-frame clones only and misses some. In the table there are nearly 90,000 clones, about 87% of which are singletons. The V gene's germline CDR1 is KGHSH and CDR2 LQKENI. The CDR3 spans 15 residues. With 6 bases removed from V and 4 bases from J, the gap between germline ends came to 15 bases. The gene calls are TRBV18 and TRBJ2-2; D might be TRBD1 (5 bases). The origin of this receptor is a man older than 75 with acute or convalescent COVID-19. The sample taken for sequencing was peripheral blood. The chain's CDR3 is CASSPPGRSTGELFF. The CDR3 nucleotides read TGTGCCAGCTCGCCCCCAGGGCGAAGCACCGGGGAGCTGTTTTTT.